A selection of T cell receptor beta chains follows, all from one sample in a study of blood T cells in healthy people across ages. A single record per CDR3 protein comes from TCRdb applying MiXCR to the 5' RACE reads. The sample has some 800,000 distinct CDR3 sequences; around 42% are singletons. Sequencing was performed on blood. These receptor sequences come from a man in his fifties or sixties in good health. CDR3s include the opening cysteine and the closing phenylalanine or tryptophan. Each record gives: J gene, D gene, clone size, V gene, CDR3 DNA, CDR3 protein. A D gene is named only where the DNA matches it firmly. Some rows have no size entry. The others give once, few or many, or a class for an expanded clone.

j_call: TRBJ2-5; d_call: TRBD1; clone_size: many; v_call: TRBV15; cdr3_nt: TGTGCCACCAGCAACAGGGGGCGAGAGACCCAGTACTTC; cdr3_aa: CATSNRGRETQYF
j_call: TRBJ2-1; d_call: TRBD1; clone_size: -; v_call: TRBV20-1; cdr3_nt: TGCAGTGCTAGAGATGACAGGGGGCAATACAATGAGCAGTTCTTC; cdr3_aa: CSARDDRGQYNEQFF
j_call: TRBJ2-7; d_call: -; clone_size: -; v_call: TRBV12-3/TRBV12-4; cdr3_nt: TGTGCCAGCAGAATACAGGGAAACTCCGAGCAGTACTTC; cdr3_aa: CASRIQGNSEQYF
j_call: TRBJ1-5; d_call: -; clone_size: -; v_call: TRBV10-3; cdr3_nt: TGTGCCATCCAGGGGCATAATAGCAATCAGCCCCAGCATTTT; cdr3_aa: CAIQGHNSNQPQHF
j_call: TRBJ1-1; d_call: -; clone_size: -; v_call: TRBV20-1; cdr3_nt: TGCAGTGCCAGAAAACAGGAGGTGGGCACTGAAGCTTTCTTT; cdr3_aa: CSARKQEVGTEAFF
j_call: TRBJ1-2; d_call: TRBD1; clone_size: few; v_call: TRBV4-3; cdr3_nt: TGCGCCAGCAGCGCGAGGGGGCGAGGCTACACCTTC; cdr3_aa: CASSARGRGYTF
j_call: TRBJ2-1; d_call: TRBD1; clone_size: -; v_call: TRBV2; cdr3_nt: TGTGCCAGCAGTGCCTGGACAGGAGTCAATGAGCAGTTCTTC; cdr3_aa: CASSAWTGVNEQFF
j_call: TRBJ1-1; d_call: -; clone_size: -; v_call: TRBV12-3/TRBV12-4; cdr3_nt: TGTGCCAGCAGTTTATGGCAACAGAAAGCTTTCTTT; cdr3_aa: CASSLWQQKAFF
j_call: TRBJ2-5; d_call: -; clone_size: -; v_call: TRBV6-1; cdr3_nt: TGTGCCAGCAGTGCCCCTGAGGGGACCCAGTACTTC; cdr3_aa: CASSAPEGTQYF
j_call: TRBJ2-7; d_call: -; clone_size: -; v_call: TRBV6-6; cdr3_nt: TGTGCCAGCAGTTACTCGATTAACCCTAGCTCCTACGAGCAGTACTTC; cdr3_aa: CASSYSINPSSYEQYF
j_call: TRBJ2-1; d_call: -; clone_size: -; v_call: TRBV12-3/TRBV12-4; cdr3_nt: TGTGCCAGCAGTTTAGCGCTAGAGCCATACAATGAGCAGTTCTTC; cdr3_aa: CASSLALEPYNEQFF
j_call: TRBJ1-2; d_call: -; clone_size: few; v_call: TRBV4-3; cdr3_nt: TGCGCCAGCAGCCAAGTCGGGCCGGGACCCTCCTATGGCTACACCTTC; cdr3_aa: CASSQVGPGPSYGYTF
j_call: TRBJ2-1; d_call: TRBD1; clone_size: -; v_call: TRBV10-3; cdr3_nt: TGTGCCATCAGCCACACAACAGGGGACAATGAGCAGTTCTTC; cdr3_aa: CAISHTTGDNEQFF
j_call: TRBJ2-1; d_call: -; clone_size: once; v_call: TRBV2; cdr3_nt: TGTGCCAGCAGTGATGGTCAGAATCCCTCCTACAATGAGCAGTTCTTC; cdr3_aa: CASSDGQNPSYNEQFF
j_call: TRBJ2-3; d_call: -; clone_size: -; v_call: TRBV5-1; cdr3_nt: TGCGCCAGCAGCTTGGGGGCAGTCCTCACAGATACGCAGTATTTT; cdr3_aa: CASSLGAVLTDTQYF
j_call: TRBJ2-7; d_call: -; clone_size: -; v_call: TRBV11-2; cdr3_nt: TGTGCCAGCAGCCCGGGCCAGTTCCACGAGCAGTACTTC; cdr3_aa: CASSPGQFHEQYF
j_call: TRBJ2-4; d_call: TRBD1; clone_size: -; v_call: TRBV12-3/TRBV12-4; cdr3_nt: TGTGCCAGCAGTGCTCGGATTGGACAGGGGAATGGGAGCGCCAAAAACATTCAGTACTTC; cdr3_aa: CASSARIGQGNGSAKNIQYF
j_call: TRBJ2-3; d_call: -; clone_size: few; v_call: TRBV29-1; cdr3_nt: TGCAGCGTGGATGGGGTATTTTTTGGGAGTTGGGATACGCAGTATTTT; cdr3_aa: CSVDGVFFGSWDTQYF
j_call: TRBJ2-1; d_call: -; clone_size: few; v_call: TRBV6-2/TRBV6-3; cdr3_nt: TGTGCCAGCAGTTATCCCGGAAATTACAATGAGCAGTTCTTC; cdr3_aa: CASSYPGNYNEQFF
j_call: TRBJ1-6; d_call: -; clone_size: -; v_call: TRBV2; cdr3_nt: TGTGCCAGCAGTGTAGGGGGGCTAGGATCACCCCTCCACTTT; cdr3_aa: CASSVGGLGSPLHF
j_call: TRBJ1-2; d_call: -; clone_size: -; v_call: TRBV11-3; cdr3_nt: TGTGCCAGCAGCCCAGGGTCGGACCATCACACCTTC; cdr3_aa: CASSPGSDHHTF
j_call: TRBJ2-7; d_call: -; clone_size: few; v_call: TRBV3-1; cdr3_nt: TGTGCCAGCAGCCAAGGGACCCCCGACGAGCAGTACTTC; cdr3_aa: CASSQGTPDEQYF
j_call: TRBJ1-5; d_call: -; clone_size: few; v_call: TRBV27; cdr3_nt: TGTGCCAGCAGATCTCAAAGGGGTGGGACTCAGCCCCAGCATTTT; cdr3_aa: CASRSQRGGTQPQHF
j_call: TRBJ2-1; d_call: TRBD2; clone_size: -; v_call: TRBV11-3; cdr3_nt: TGTGCCAGTAGCTTAGGAAGGGGACTAGCGGGAGCTCGCTCCTACAATGAGCAGTTCTTC; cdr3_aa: CASSLGRGLAGARSYNEQFF
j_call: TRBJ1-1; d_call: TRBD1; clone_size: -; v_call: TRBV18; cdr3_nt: TGTGCCAGCTCACTCACAGGGGACAGATCGCGAGGCACTGAAGCTTTCTTT; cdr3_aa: CASSLTGDRSRGTEAFF
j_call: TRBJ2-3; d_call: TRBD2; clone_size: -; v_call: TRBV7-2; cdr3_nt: TGTGCCAGCAGCATAAGCGGGGGGGTCCCCAGCACAGATACGCAGTATTTT; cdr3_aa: CASSISGGVPSTDTQYF
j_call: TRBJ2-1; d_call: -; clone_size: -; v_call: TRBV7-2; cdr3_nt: TGTGCCAGCACGCCGGGACAAACCTACAATGAGCAGTTCTTC; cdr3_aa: CASTPGQTYNEQFF
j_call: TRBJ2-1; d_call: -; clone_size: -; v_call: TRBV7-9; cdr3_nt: TGTGCCAGCAGCCCGCGACAATACAATGAGCAGTTCTTC; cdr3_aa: CASSPRQYNEQFF
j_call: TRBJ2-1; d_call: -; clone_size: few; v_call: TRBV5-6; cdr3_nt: TGTGCCAGCAGCCCTCTTTCTGAGCAGTTCTTC; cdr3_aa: CASSPLSEQFF
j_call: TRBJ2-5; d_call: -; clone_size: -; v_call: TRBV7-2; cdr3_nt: TGTGTCAGCAGCTCATACAGGGTAGAGGAGACCCAGTACTTC; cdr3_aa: CVSSSYRVEETQYF
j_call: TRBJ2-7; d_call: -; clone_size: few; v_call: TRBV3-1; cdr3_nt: TGTGCCAGCAGCCACTACTTAGTCAGGACCTACAATGAGCAGTACTTC; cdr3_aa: CASSHYLVRTYNEQYF
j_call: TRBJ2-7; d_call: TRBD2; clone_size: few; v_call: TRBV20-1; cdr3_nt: TGCAGTTCCGTTGGGGGGGAGGTGACTGACTCCTACGAGCAGTACTTC; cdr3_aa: CSSVGGEVTDSYEQYF
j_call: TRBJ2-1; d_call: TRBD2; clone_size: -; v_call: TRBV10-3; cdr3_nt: TGTGCCATCAGTGAGCGGGTAGCGGGGGCTGGGGAGACCCAGTTCTTC; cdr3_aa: CAISERVAGAGETQFF
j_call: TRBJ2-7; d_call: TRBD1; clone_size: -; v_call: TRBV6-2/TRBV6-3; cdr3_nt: TGTGCCAGCACCCTGGACAGGATCTACGAGCAGTACTTC; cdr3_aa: CASTLDRIYEQYF
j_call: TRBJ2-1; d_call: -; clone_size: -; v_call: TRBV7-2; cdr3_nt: TGTGCCAGCAGCCTTAAGATGGATGGGGGTGGTGGCAATGAGCAGTTCTTC; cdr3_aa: CASSLKMDGGGGNEQFF
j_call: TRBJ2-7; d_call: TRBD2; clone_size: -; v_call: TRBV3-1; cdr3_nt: TGTGCCAGCAGCCAAGATGCTTCTAGCGGGATGGCGCAGTACTTC; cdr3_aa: CASSQDASSGMAQYF
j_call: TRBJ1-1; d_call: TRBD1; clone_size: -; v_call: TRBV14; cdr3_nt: TGTGCCAGCAGCCAACCGGGACAGGGTGGCACTGAAGCTTTCTTT; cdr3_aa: CASSQPGQGGTEAFF
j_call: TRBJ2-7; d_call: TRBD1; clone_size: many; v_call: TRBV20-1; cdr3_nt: TGCAGTGCCAGGGACAGGGAGGCCTCCGAGCAGTACTTC; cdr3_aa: CSARDREASEQYF
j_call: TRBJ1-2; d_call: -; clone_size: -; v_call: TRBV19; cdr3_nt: TGTGCCAGTAGTATCGACAGTTACTATGGCTACACCTTC; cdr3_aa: CASSIDSYYGYTF
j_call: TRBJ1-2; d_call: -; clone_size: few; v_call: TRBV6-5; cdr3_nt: TGTGCCAGCAGCAGAGGGGGGATAGGGGGAGGCTACACCTTC; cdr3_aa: CASSRGGIGGGYTF
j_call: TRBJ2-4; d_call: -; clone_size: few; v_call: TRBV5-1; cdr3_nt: TGCGCCAGCAGCGACGCGGAGGCAGGAGGGCACATTCAGTACTTC; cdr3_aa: CASSDAEAGGHIQYF
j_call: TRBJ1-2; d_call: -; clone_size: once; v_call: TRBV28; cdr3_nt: TGTGCCAGCAGTGCCGGGGGGGATAACTATGGCTACACCTTC; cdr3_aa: CASSAGGDNYGYTF
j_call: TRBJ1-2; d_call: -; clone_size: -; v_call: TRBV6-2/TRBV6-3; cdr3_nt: TGTGCCAGCAGCGCGACCGTGACCTATGGCTACACCTTC; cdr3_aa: CASSATVTYGYTF
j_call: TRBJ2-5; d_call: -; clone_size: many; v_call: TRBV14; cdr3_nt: TGTGCCAGCAGCCAAGATGCCGGCCAAGAGACCCAGTACTTC; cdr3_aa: CASSQDAGQETQYF
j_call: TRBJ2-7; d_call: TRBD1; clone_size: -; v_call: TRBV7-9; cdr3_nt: TGTGCCAGCAGCTTATTCGGGACAGACTCCTACGAGCAGTACTTC; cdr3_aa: CASSLFGTDSYEQYF
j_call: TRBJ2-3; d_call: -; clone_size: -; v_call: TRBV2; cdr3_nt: TGTGCCAGCAGAGTAGGCACAGATACGCAGTATTTT; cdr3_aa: CASRVGTDTQYF